This TCR beta chain was profiled in a study of CD8+ T cells in alopecia areata. Across the whole study: Each recipient was a roughly 7-11-week-old female C3H/HeJ mouse given skin from a roughly 6-13-month-old C3H/HeJ donor with spontaneous alopecia.

Points from the study as a whole: Lesional scalp, notably in alopecia totalis/universalis, had clonality above that of normal scalp. Normal-skin resident alphabeta T cells also appear among scalp sample sequences.

The length of the CDR3 is 14 residues. CDR1 is NSHNY and CDR2 is SYGAGN in the germline V gene. The V end lost 2 bases, the J end lost 7 bases, and 10 bases lay between the germline ends. This clone has just a few counts. Its antigen is unknown. Gene names and germline refer to mouse. The CDR3 end lies 3 residues beyond the end of the read and is filled in from the germline J gene. Other DNA sequences in the sample encode the same CDR3. Combined cutaneous lymph node cells underwent sorting by CD4, CD8alpha, NKG2D, NKG2ACE and additional markers. Once RNA had been extracted, it was reverse transcribed into cDNA to act as the sequencing template. Profiled with immunoSEQ multiplex PCR; TCRdb holds only in-frame clones, not every one. The repertoire consists of over 250,000 clones, none detected only once.

This receptor was taken from a C3H/HeJ mouse with alopecia areata. These mice share the MHC haplotype H2-k. Sequencing was carried out using CD4+ T cells sorted from a lymph node. V gene TRBV13-1 combines with J gene TRBJ1-6; TRBD1 might be the D (6 bases). TRBJ1-6 is reported as an ORF; its role is uncertain. Partial CDR3 DNA: TGTGCCAGCAGTGACAGGGGTGGGAATTCGCCC. Its protein product is CASSDRGGNSP. The CDR3 as a whole reads CASSDRGGNSPLYF.